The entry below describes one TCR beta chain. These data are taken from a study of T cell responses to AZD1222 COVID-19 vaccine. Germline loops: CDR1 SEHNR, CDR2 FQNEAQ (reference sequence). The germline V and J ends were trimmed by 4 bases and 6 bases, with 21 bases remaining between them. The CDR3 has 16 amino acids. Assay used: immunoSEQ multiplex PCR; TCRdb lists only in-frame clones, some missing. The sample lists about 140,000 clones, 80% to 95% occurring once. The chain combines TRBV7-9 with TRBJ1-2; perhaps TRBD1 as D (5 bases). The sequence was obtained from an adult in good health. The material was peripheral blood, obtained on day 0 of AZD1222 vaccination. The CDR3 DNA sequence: TGTGCCAGCAGCTCCCCCCCAGGGCAGGCGAACGATGGCTACACCTTC. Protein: CASSSPPGQANDGYTF.